This TCR beta chain was obtained from a study of shared clonotypes between healthy human individuals. Trimming left V 5 bases short and J 0 bases short, with 2 bases between. The CDR3 runs to 11 residues. CDR1 MDHEN and CDR2 SYDVKM come from the germline V gene. In the case of this clone: At the DNA level, this CDR3 is encoded by other sequences in the same sample as well.

Only in-frame clones appear in the TCRdb table, and some are missing; sequencing was by immunoSEQ multiplex PCR. The sample holds around 2.5 million clones; under 95% are singletons and the top ten take roughly 0.39%. The rearrangement uses TRBV28 and TRBJ2-7; no firm D call. Input material: naive CD4+ T cells from PBMCs. Subset in this sample: CD45RA+ positively selected. The sequence was collected from a man between 18 and 29 years old in good health. Some clones in this sample may be carry-over from other donors' samples. The CDR3 protein is CASSISYEQYF. CDR3 nucleotides: TGTGCCAGCAGTATCTCCTACGAGCAGTACTTC.